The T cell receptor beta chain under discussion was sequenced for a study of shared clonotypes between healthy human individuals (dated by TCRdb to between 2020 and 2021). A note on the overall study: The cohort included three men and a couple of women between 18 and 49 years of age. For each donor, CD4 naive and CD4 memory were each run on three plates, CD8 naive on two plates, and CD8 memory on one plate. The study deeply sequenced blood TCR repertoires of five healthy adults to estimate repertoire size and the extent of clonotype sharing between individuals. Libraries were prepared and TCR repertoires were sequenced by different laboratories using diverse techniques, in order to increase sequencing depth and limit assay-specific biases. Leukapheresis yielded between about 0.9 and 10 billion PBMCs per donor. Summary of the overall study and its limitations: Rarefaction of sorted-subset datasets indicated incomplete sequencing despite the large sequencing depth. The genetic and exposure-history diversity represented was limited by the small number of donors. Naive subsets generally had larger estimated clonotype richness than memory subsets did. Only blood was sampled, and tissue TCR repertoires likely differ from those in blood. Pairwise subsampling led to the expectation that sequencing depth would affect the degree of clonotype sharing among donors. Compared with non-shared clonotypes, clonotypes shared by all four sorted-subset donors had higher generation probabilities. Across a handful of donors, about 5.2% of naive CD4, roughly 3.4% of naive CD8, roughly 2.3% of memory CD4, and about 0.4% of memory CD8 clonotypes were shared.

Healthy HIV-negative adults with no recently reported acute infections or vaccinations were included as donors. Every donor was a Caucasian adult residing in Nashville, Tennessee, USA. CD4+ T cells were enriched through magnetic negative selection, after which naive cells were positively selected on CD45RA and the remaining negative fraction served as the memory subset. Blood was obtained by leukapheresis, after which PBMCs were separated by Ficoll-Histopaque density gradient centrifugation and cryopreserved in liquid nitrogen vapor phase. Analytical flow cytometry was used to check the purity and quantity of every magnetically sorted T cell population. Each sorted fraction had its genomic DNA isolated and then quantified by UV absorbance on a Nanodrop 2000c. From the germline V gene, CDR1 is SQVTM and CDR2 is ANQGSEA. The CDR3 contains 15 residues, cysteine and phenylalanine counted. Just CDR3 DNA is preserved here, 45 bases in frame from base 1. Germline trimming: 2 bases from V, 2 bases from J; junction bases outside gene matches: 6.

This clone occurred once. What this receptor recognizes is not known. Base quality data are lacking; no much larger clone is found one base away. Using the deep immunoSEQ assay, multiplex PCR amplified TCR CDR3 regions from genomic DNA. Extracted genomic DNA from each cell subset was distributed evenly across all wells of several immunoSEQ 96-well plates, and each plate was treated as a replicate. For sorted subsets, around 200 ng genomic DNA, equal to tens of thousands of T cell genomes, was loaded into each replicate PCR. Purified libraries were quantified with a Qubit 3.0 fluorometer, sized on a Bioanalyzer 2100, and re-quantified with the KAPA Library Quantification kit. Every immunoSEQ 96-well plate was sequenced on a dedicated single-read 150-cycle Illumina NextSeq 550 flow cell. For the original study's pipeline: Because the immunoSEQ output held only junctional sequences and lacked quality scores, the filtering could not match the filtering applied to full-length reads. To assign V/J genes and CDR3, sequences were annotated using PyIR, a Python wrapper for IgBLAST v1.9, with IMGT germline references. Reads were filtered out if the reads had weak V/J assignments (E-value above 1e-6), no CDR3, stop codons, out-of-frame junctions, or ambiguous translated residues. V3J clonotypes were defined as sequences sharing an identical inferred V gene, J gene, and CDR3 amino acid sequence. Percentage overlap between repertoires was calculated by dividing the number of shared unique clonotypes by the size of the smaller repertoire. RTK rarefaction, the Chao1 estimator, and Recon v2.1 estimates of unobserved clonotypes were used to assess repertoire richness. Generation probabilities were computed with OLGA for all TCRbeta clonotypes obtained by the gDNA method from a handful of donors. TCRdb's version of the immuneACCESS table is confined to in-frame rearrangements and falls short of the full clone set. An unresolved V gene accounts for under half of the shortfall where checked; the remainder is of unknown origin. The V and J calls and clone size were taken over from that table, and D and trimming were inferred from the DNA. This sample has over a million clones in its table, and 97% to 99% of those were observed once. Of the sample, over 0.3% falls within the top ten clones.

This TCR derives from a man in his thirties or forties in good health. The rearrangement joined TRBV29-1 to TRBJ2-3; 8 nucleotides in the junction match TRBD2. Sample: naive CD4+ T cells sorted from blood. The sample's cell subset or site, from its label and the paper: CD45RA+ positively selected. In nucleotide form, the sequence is TGCAGCGTTGAACTTAGCGGGGCTCCCACAGATACGCAGTATTTT. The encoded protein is CSVELSGAPTDTQYF.